The present T cell receptor beta chain was sequenced within a study of T cell changes during pregnancy in multiple sclerosis. The CDR3 sequence is 14 residues long. The V gene's germline CDR1 is SEHNR and CDR2 FQNEAQ (reference sequence). V was cut by 3 bases and J by 2 bases, with 10 bases left in between. Libraries were prepared by immunoSEQ multiplex PCR; TCRdb keeps only in-frame clonotypes and omits some of them. The sample holds 60,000 or so clones; less than 95% are singletons and the top ten take about 2%. The TCR was taken from a female donor in good health, enrolled as a control in a pregnancy study. The sample consisted of peripheral blood, taken in the second trimester of pregnancy. V is TRBV7-9 and J is TRBJ1-2; weak D call: TRBD1 (6 bases). The CDR3 DNA is TGTGCCAGCAGCTTTCAGGGGAAAAACTATGGCTACACCTTC. The encoded protein is CASSFQGKNYGYTF. Full variable domain (remainder filled in from reference TRBV7-9 and TRBJ1-2): DTGVSQNPRHKITKRGQNVTFRCDPISEHNRLYWYRQTLGQGPEFLTYFQNEAQLEKSRLLSDRFSAERPKGSFSTLEIQRTEQGDSAMYLCASSFQGKNYGYTFGSGTRLTVV.